This T cell receptor (beta chain) originates from a study of blood T cell repertoires in COVID-19. Cohorts were based on clinical histories the participants reported. Recovered status applied to Cohort 3 donors who had two consecutive negative PCRs. It also applied to those with clearance or with symptom resolution. Germline CDR1 is SGHTS and CDR2 is YDEGEE. Trimming at V came to 5 bases and at J to 0 bases, leaving 4 bases not matched to a gene. CDR3 length equals 14 residues. The table came from immunoSEQ multiplex PCR; TCRdb's copy has only in-frame clones and leaves some out. The sample carries around 300,000 clones, about nine tenths recorded once.

This TCR derives from a middle-aged woman who had recovered from COVID-19. This chain connects TRBV5-8 to TRBJ2-5, with TRBD1 matching 7 bases. Sequencing used PBMCs or T cells enriched from blood (not recorded which). In DNA form, the CDR3 reads TGTGCCAGCAGAATGGACAGGTACCAAGAGACCCAGTACTTC. Its translation is CASRMDRYQETQYF.